The 25 T cell receptor beta chains below all came from one sample that was sequenced in a study of OX40 agonist ivuxolimab in advanced cancers. Here immunoSEQ multiplex PCR was the method, and the copy in TCRdb shows in-frame clones only, minus some. The data show some 57,000 clones, roughly 81% seen once. Sequenced material: CD4+ or CD8+ T cells sorted from blood, taken in a trial of the OX40 agonist ivuxolimab. The receptors originated from an adult with an advanced solid tumor such as melanoma, head and neck, liver or kidney cancer.

The chain uses TRBV27 and TRBJ2-3; tentative D call: TRBD2 (6 bases). The CDR3 runs to 15 residues. Trimming removed 2 bases from V and 2 bases from J, with 11 bases in between. Germline lookup yields CDR1 MNHEY and CDR2 SMNVEV (reference sequence). The CDR3 sequence: CASSLRGTLTDTQYF. As DNA, the CDR3 is TGTGCCAGCAGTTTACGGGGGACTCTCACAGATACGCAGTATTTT.

V gene TRBV10-3 combines with J gene TRBJ1-2, with D possibly being TRBD1 (6 bases). Trimming pared 6 bases from V and 0 bases from J, leaving 23 bases between. The CDR3 sequence is 18 residues long. Germline assignment: CDR1 ENHRY and CDR2 SYGVKD. CDR3 protein: CAIRKGGDPGVANYGYTF. In DNA form, the CDR3 reads TGTGCCATCAGGAAGGGGGGGGACCCTGGGGTAGCTAACTATGGCTACACCTTC.

The chain carries TRBV7-2 and TRBJ2-6; D is ambiguous. Trimming pared 1 base from V and 0 bases from J, leaving 10 bases between. Germline values: CDR1 SGHTA, CDR2 FQGNSA. The CDR3 spans 17 residues. The CDR3 DNA follows: TGTGCCAGCAGCTTAGTTGGCGGATACTCTGGGGCCAACGTCCTGACTTTC. Protein sequence: CASSLVGGYSGANVLTF. Drawing the rest from reference TRBV7-2 and TRBJ2-6, the complete variable domain is GAGVSQSPSNKVTEKGKDVELRCDPISGHTALYWYRQSLGQGLEFLIYFQGNSAPDKSGLPSDRFSAERTGGSVSTLTIQRTQQEDSAVYLCASSLVGGYSGANVLTFGAGSRLTVL.

The rearrangement links TRBV27 to TRBJ1-1; possible D gene TRBD1, 6 bases. Germline V gene data show CDR1 as MNHEY and CDR2 as SMNVEV (reference sequence). The ends were cut back, 6 bases at V and 4 bases at J, with 12 bases in the middle. The CDR3 covers 13 residues. CDR3 nucleotide sequence: TGTGCCAGCAGCTTACAGGGTACCACTGAAGCTTTCTTT. This codes for CASSLQGTTEAFF.

The gene calls are TRBV28 and TRBJ1-2; D is uncertain. This CDR3 is 13 amino acids long. The germline V gene has CDR1 MDHEN and CDR2 SYDVKM. V lost 3 bases to trimming and J lost 4 bases, with 9 bases between them. Here the CDR3 DNA reads TGTGCCAGCAGTTTCGGGCAGGCCTATGGCTACACCTTC. It is translated as CASSFGQAYGYTF.

The rearrangement joins TRBV29-1 to TRBJ2-1; 9 nucleotides align to TRBD2. Germline V gene sequence: CDR1 SQVTM, CDR2 ANQGSEA. The CDR3 is 15 residues long. Trimming at V came to 5 bases and at J to 4 bases, leaving 9 bases not matched to a gene. The CDR3 coding sequence is TGCAGCGTTCTAGATAGCGGGAGCTCTTACAATGAGCAGTTCTTC. Its translation is CSVLDSGSSYNEQFF.

Remarks on this clone: At one boundary the junction diverges from the germline segment, which might be a read error. The chain couples TRBV5-6 to TRBJ2-7; 9 nucleotides line up with TRBD1. The CDR3 runs to 14 residues. Germline V gene data show CDR1 as SGHDT and CDR2 as YYEEEE. The CDR3: CASSLGDRATSRNF. The CDR3 nucleotides read TGTGCCAGCAGCTTGGGGGACAGGGCTACGAGCAGAAACTTC.

This clone was picked up one time. The rearrangement uses TRBV11-2 and TRBJ2-7, with D possibly TRBD2 on 5 matching bases. CDR1 is SGHAT and CDR2 is FQNNGV in the germline V gene. The ends were cut back, 4 bases at V and 6 bases at J, with 13 bases in the middle. The CDR3 is made up of 13 amino acids. CDR3 sequence: CASSSTVRGEQYF. CDR3 nucleotide sequence: TGTGCCAGCAGCTCGACGGTCCGGGGCGAGCAGTACTTC.

The chain combines TRBV12-2 with TRBJ2-1; TRBD2 reflects the table's D call only, with no check against the DNA. TRBV12-2 is tagged as a pseudogene. The length of the CDR3 is 16 residues. The DNA for the CDR3 is TGTGCAAGTCGGAATGCGACTAGCGGGAACTACAATGAGCAGTTCTTC. As protein: CASRNATSGNYNEQFF.

V gene TRBV30 combines with J gene TRBJ2-7, with D maybe TRBD1 (5 bases). The CDR3 consists of 15 residues. V was clipped by 2 bases and J by 3 bases, with 17 bases between them. CDR1 is GTSNPN, CDR2 SVGIG, per germline (reference sequence). The CDR3: CAWSPRTHLNYEQYF. The CDR3 DNA reads TGTGCCTGGAGTCCACGGACACACCTAAACTACGAGCAGTACTTC.

This chain connects TRBV5-5 to TRBJ2-1; D is unresolved. The CDR3 totals 12 residues. CDR1 and CDR2 (germline): SGHKS, YYEKEE (reference sequence). Deletions cut 3 bases from V and 9 bases from J, with 10 bases between. The CDR3 loop reads CASSSQLTEQFF. The CDR3 coding sequence is TGTGCCAGCAGCTCCCAGCTCACTGAGCAGTTCTTC.

The rearrangement uses TRBV18 and TRBJ2-7, with D perhaps assigned TRBD1 or TRBD2 (5 bases each). Germline values: CDR1 KGHSH, CDR2 LQKENI. V was cut by 3 bases and J by 0 bases, with 9 bases left in between. There are 14 residues in the CDR3. This CDR3 is CASSPGTHSYEQYF. The DNA of the CDR3 is TGTGCCAGCTCACCCGGGACGCACTCCTACGAGCAGTACTTC.

The chain employs TRBV5-1 and TRBJ1-2; 7 bases agree with TRBD1. The CDR3 is made up of 15 amino acids. The V gene end was trimmed by 0 bases and the J gene end by 3 bases; junction bases not matched to a gene: 5. Germline CDR1 and CDR2: SGHRS and YFSETQ. In DNA form, the CDR3 reads TGCGCCAGCAGCTTGGTAGGGGGCGCGGACTATGGCTACACCTTC. Translating gives CASSLVGGADYGYTF.

This clone was found a few times. The rearrangement uses TRBV6-1 and TRBJ1-1; 9 bases line up with TRBD1. Germline loops: CDR1 MNHNS, CDR2 SASEGT. Trimming cost V 1 base and J 5 bases; bases outside gene matches: 8. The CDR3 has 16 amino acids. CDR3 in amino acids: CASSEDNRGPRTEAFF. For the CDR3, the DNA is TGTGCCAGCAGTGAAGATAACAGGGGGCCGAGAACTGAAGCTTTCTTT.

The J gene is TRBJ2-2, the V gene TRBV7-8, with D tentatively TRBD1 or TRBD2 (5 bases each). V lost 5 bases and J lost 9, with 13 bases in between. The CDR3 sequence is 13 residues long. From germline, CDR1 is SGHVS and CDR2 FQNEAQ. The CDR3 DNA sequence: TGTGCCAGCAGCCTATTTGGGACCAGGGAGCTGTTTTTT. Its translation: CASSLFGTRELFF.

The rearrangement joins TRBV4-2 to TRBJ1-1; 11 nucleotides line up with TRBD1. The germline CDR1 and CDR2 sequences are LGHNA and YNFKEQ. Trimming cost V 4 bases and J 7 bases; bases outside gene matches: 8. The CDR3 consists of 15 residues. DNA of the CDR3: TGTGCCAGCAGCCCATACCGGGACAGGGGGAATGAAGCTTTCTTT. Protein product: CASSPYRDRGNEAFF.

The chain combines TRBV7-7 with TRBJ2-1; 8 positions agree with TRBD1. V was clipped by 10 bases and J by 5 bases; unmatched bases: 7. The CDR3 consists of 13 residues. Germline CDR1 is SSHAT and CDR2 is FNYEAQ (reference sequence). Here the CDR3 reads CATAQDRDNEQFF. CDR3 in DNA: TGTGCCACCGCACAGGACAGGGACAATGAGCAGTTCTTC. Using reference TRBV7-7 and TRBJ2-1 for the parts outside the CDR3, the full variable domain is GAGVSQSPRYKVTKRGQDVTLRCDPISSHATLYWYQQALGQGPEFLTYFNYEAQPDKSGLPSDRFSAERPEGSISTLTIQRTEQRDSAMYRCATAQDRDNEQFFGPGTRLTVL.

This clone was counted only a few times. The V gene is TRBV28, the J gene TRBJ1-1, with D unresolved. Germline lookup yields CDR1 MDHEN and CDR2 SYDVKM. With 2 bases removed from V and 4 bases from J, the gap between germline ends came to 2 bases. CDR3 size: 11 residues. The CDR3 nucleotides read TGTGCCAGCAGTTTAAGCACTGAAGCTTTCTTT. This translates into CASSLSTEAFF. Looking up the rest from reference TRBV28 and TRBJ1-1 gives the full variable domain: DVKVTQSSRYLVKRTGEKVFLECVQDMDHENMFWYRQDPGLGLRLIYFSYDVKMKEKGDIPEGYSVSREKKERFSLILESASTNQTSMYLCASSLSTEAFFGQGTRLTVV.

The gene calls are TRBV28 and TRBJ1-5, with a weak D call TRBD1 (5 bases). Germline CDR1 and CDR2: MDHEN and SYDVKM. The CDR3 is 14 residues long. Between the trimmed V and J ends, which lost 6 bases and 7 bases, there was a span of 16 bases. The CDR3 nucleotides read TGTGCCAGCAGGCCGGCAGGGAGGTGGCAGCCCCAGCATTTT. Protein: CASRPAGRWQPQHF.

The chain is built from TRBV19 and TRBJ1-5; D is unclear. The CDR3 loop spans 12 amino acids. V was trimmed by 1 base and J by 7 bases, leaving 5 bases between them. The germline CDR1 and CDR2 sequences are LNHDA and SQIVND (reference sequence). The CDR3 loop is CASSIVRQPQHF. In DNA, the CDR3 is TGTGCCAGTAGTATAGTTCGCCAGCCCCAGCATTTT. Supplemented by reference TRBV19 and TRBJ1-5, the full variable domain reads DGGITQSPKYLFRKEGQNVTLSCEQNLNHDAMYWYRQDPGQGLRLIYYSQIVNDFQKGDIAEGYSVSREKKESFPLTVTSAQKNPTAFYLCASSIVRQPQHFGDGTRLSIL.

The gene calls are TRBV29-1 and TRBJ2-1; tentatively, D is TRBD1 (5 bases). This CDR3 comprises 14 residues. Germline V gene data show CDR1 as SQVTM and CDR2 as ANQGSEA. V was trimmed by 7 bases and J by 0 bases, leaving 13 bases between them. DNA for the CDR3: TGCAGCGCGCTCGCGCAGGGCTCCTACAATGAGCAGTTCTTC. Its protein is CSALAQGSYNEQFF.

This chain connects TRBV19 to TRBJ1-5; D is unresolved. CDR1 is LNHDA, CDR2 SQIVND, per germline (reference sequence). V was clipped by 7 bases and J by 4 bases, with 17 bases between them. The CDR3 totals 15 residues. The CDR3 DNA is TGTGCCAGTAACCATGGGAGCCTTGATAATCAGCCCCAGCATTTT. Amino acids: CASNHGSLDNQPQHF.

The chain couples TRBV28 to TRBJ1-2; D is unclear. V was cut by 5 bases and J by 4 bases, with 11 bases left in between. Germline V gives CDR1 MDHEN, CDR2 SYDVKM. The CDR3 spans 13 residues. The CDR3 bases are TGTGCCAGCAGTACTCCAGGTTTCTATGGCTACACCTTC. Protein: CASSTPGFYGYTF.

This chain links TRBV4-1 with TRBJ2-5; D ambiguous. CDR3 length equals 15 residues. The germline CDR1 and CDR2 sequences are MGHRA and YSYEKL. With 0 bases removed from V and 7 bases from J, the gap between germline ends came to 15 bases. DNA for the CDR3: TGCGCCAGCAGCCAAGATAGGTGGCCCGATAGGACCCAGTACTTC. Translation gives CASSQDRWPDRTQYF.

This clone was counted between two and nine times. V usage is TRBV6-1 and J usage is TRBJ1-5, with D maybe TRBD1 (5 bases). V was shortened by 2 bases and J by 6 bases, with 17 bases between the two germline ends. This CDR3 has 16 amino acids. Germline loops: CDR1 MNHNS, CDR2 SASEGT. This chain's CDR3 is CASSESQLGAGQPQHF. DNA for the CDR3: TGTGCCAGCAGTGAATCCCAACTAGGGGCGGGTCAGCCCCAGCATTTT.